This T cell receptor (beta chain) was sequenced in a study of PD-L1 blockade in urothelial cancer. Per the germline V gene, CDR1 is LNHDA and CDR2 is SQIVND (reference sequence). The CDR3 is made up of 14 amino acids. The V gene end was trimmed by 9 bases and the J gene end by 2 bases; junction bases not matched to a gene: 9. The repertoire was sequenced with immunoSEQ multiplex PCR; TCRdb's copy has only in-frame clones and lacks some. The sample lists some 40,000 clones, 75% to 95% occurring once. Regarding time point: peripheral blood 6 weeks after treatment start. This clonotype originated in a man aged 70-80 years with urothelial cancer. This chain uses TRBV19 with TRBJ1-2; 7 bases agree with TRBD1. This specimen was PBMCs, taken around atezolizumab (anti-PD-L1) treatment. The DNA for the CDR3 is TGTGCCAGCTTCGCAAGCAGGGGGAACTATGGCTACACCTTC. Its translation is CASFASRGNYGYTF.